A selection of T cell receptor beta chains follows, all from one sample in a study of cytomegalovirus exposure and HLA in healthy donors. TCRdb's table, derived via immunoSEQ multiplex PCR, lists solely in-frame clones and lacks some. In the table there are over 100,000 clones, roughly 94% of which are singletons. The material sequenced was PBMCs. The receptors originated from a woman in her late teens or twenties in good health and CMV-seronegative. The CDR3 runs from the conserved cysteine through the conserved F or W. Each record gives: clone size, V gene, D gene, J gene, CDR3 DNA, CDR3 protein. A D gene is named only where the DNA matches it firmly. Expanded clones are given a class, and other clones once, few, many or no size at all.

clone_size: .; v_call: TRBV27; d_call: .; j_call: TRBJ1-1; cdr3_nt: TGTGCCAGCAGTCCCCTTGAGGGTGGGTACACTGAAGCTTTCTTT; cdr3_aa: CASSPLEGGYTEAFF
clone_size: once; v_call: TRBV11-2; d_call: TRBD2; j_call: TRBJ2-1; cdr3_nt: TGTGCCAGCAGCTTAGGAGCGGGATACTACAATGAGCAGTTCTTC; cdr3_aa: CASSLGAGYYNEQFF
clone_size: .; v_call: TRBV4-3; d_call: TRBD1; j_call: TRBJ1-2; cdr3_nt: TGCGCCAGCAGCCAAGGGGGATCCGACAGGGGCCTCTATGGCTACACCTTC; cdr3_aa: CASSQGGSDRGLYGYTF
clone_size: .; v_call: TRBV9; d_call: .; j_call: TRBJ1-3; cdr3_nt: TGTGCCAGCAGCGTTGGGGACTCGCCCTCTGGAAACACCATATATTTT; cdr3_aa: CASSVGDSPSGNTIYF
clone_size: .; v_call: TRBV2; d_call: .; j_call: TRBJ1-3; cdr3_nt: TGTGCCAGCAGCAGGACAGTCTCCCTCTCTGGAAACACCATATATTTT; cdr3_aa: CASSRTVSLSGNTIYF
clone_size: .; v_call: TRBV7-3; d_call: .; j_call: TRBJ1-2; cdr3_nt: TGTGCCAGCAGCTACCCCGGGGATGGCTACACCTTC; cdr3_aa: CASSYPGDGYTF
clone_size: .; v_call: TRBV13; d_call: .; j_call: TRBJ2-7; cdr3_nt: TGTGCCAGCAGCTCTCGCTCGGACAGCTATTCCTACGAGCAGTACTTC; cdr3_aa: CASSSRSDSYSYEQYF
clone_size: .; v_call: TRBV28; d_call: TRBD2; j_call: TRBJ2-7; cdr3_nt: TGTGCCAGCAGTCTCCGGACTAGCGGGATCTACGAGCAGTACTTC; cdr3_aa: CASSLRTSGIYEQYF
clone_size: .; v_call: TRBV7-2; d_call: TRBD2; j_call: TRBJ2-7; cdr3_nt: TGTGCCAGCAGCCCCGGGGGGGGGCGCGGGTACGAGCAGTACTTC; cdr3_aa: CASSPGGGRGYEQYF
clone_size: .; v_call: TRBV6-5; d_call: TRBD1; j_call: TRBJ1-3; cdr3_nt: TGTGCCAGCAGTGGGACAGGGTCCGGAGGAAACACCATATATTTT; cdr3_aa: CASSGTGSGGNTIYF
clone_size: .; v_call: TRBV4-3; d_call: .; j_call: TRBJ2-3; cdr3_nt: TGCGCCAGCAGCCAAGTGGGACTGTACACAGATACGCAGTATTTT; cdr3_aa: CASSQVGLYTDTQYF
clone_size: .; v_call: TRBV9; d_call: TRBD2; j_call: TRBJ2-3; cdr3_nt: TGTGCCAGCAGCCCCCGAGCGGGAGGGCCGTCAGATACGCAGTATTTT; cdr3_aa: CASSPRAGGPSDTQYF
clone_size: once; v_call: TRBV7-9; d_call: TRBD1; j_call: TRBJ1-2; cdr3_nt: TGTGCCAGCAGCTGGGGGGGACAGGGAATCTATGGCTACACCTTC; cdr3_aa: CASSWGGQGIYGYTF
clone_size: .; v_call: TRBV2; d_call: .; j_call: TRBJ2-3; cdr3_nt: TGTGCCGTTCCGGAGCCCAGAGAGGCAGATACGCAGTATTTT; cdr3_aa: CAVPEPREADTQYF
clone_size: .; v_call: TRBV30; d_call: TRBD2; j_call: TRBJ2-1; cdr3_nt: TGTGCCTGGGGCGGGAGGGCCTCTTACAATGAGCAGTTCTTC; cdr3_aa: CAWGGRASYNEQFF
clone_size: .; v_call: TRBV11-1; d_call: TRBD1; j_call: TRBJ2-3; cdr3_nt: TGTGCCAGCAGCTTAGCTCCGACAGGGAGCACAGATACGCAGTATTTT; cdr3_aa: CASSLAPTGSTDTQYF
clone_size: .; v_call: TRBV4-3; d_call: TRBD1; j_call: TRBJ1-1; cdr3_nt: TGCGCCAGCAGCCAAGGGACAGGGGGTCCGAACACTGAAGCTTTCTTT; cdr3_aa: CASSQGTGGPNTEAFF
clone_size: .; v_call: TRBV9; d_call: .; j_call: TRBJ2-7; cdr3_nt: TGTGCCAGCAGCGTAGAGCTACAGGCCTACGAGCAGTACTTC; cdr3_aa: CASSVELQAYEQYF
clone_size: .; v_call: TRBV5-1; d_call: TRBD2; j_call: TRBJ2-3; cdr3_nt: TGCGCCAGCAGCTTGAGTGGCGGGGGGCGAGTGTCAGATACGCAGTATTTT; cdr3_aa: CASSLSGGGRVSDTQYF
clone_size: .; v_call: TRBV7-8; d_call: .; j_call: TRBJ2-7; cdr3_nt: TGTGCCAGCAGCGGGAGATCCGGAGCCGGCTACGAGCAGTACTTC; cdr3_aa: CASSGRSGAGYEQYF
clone_size: .; v_call: TRBV5-1; d_call: TRBD1; j_call: TRBJ2-5; cdr3_nt: TGCGCCAGCAGCCCCACAGGGGGCCTTGAGACCCAGTACTTC; cdr3_aa: CASSPTGGLETQYF
clone_size: .; v_call: TRBV7-9; d_call: .; j_call: TRBJ1-1; cdr3_nt: TGTGCCAGTACGGACAGTAACACTGAAGCTTTCTTT; cdr3_aa: CASTDSNTEAFF
clone_size: .; v_call: TRBV9; d_call: TRBD2; j_call: TRBJ2-1; cdr3_nt: TGTGCCAGCAGCGTAGATTTAACTAGCGGCAATGAGCAGTTCTTC; cdr3_aa: CASSVDLTSGNEQFF
clone_size: .; v_call: TRBV7-6; d_call: TRBD2; j_call: TRBJ2-7; cdr3_nt: TGTGCCAGCAGCGGACTAGCGGGAGTTTACGAGCAGTACTTC; cdr3_aa: CASSGLAGVYEQYF
clone_size: .; v_call: TRBV6-5; d_call: .; j_call: TRBJ2-7; cdr3_nt: TGTGCCAGCAGTCAGGACATAAAGAGCGAGCAGTACTTC; cdr3_aa: CASSQDIKSEQYF
clone_size: .; v_call: TRBV5-1; d_call: .; j_call: TRBJ2-2; cdr3_nt: TGCGCCAGCAGCTGGGTGGAGTTTGGGGAGCTGTTTTTT; cdr3_aa: CASSWVEFGELFF
clone_size: .; v_call: TRBV7-9; d_call: .; j_call: TRBJ1-2; cdr3_nt: TGTGCCAGCAGCAGAATACAGGAGTCTGGCTACACCTTC; cdr3_aa: CASSRIQESGYTF
clone_size: .; v_call: TRBV4-1; d_call: .; j_call: TRBJ2-3; cdr3_nt: TGCGCCAGCAGCCACCCCCCCGGAGGTGCAGATACGCAGTATTTT; cdr3_aa: CASSHPPGGADTQYF
clone_size: .; v_call: TRBV10-3; d_call: TRBD2; j_call: TRBJ2-7; cdr3_nt: TGTGCCATCTCCGGGACTAGCGGAGGCGAGCAGTACTTC; cdr3_aa: CAISGTSGGEQYF
clone_size: .; v_call: TRBV7-2; d_call: TRBD2; j_call: TRBJ2-5; cdr3_nt: TGTGCCAGCAGCTTTGGTAGCGGGGGGATCCAAGAGACCCAGTACTTC; cdr3_aa: CASSFGSGGIQETQYF
clone_size: .; v_call: TRBV15; d_call: .; j_call: TRBJ2-3; cdr3_nt: TGTGCCACCAGCCGCAGAATTGGGGGGGCGGATACGCAGTATTTT; cdr3_aa: CATSRRIGGADTQYF